The 18 T cell receptor beta chains listed next were all sequenced from one sample in a study of blood T cell repertoires in COVID-19. Assay used: immunoSEQ multiplex PCR; TCRdb lists only in-frame clones, some missing. The data show tens of thousands of clones, 75% to 90% seen once. The sample was peripheral blood. Receptors originate from a man aged 45-65 years with active COVID-19.

The V call is TRBV7-2, the J call TRBJ2-1; 7 nucleotides align to TRBD1. CDR1 and CDR2 (germline): SGHTA, FQGNSA. This CDR3 is built from 13 residues. V lost 2 bases to trimming and J lost 11 bases; unmatched junction nucleotides: 6. The CDR3 nucleotides read TGTGCCAGCAGCTTACGAGGGGGCGCCAAGCAGTTCTTC. Its translation: CASSLRGGAKQFF.

The chain carries TRBV15 and TRBJ1-6; D gene unclear. CDR1 is LNHNV, CDR2 YYDKDF, per germline (reference sequence). This CDR3 region has 13 residues. V was shortened by 3 bases and J by 7 bases, with 7 bases between the two germline ends. The CDR3 nucleotides read TGTGCCACCAGCAGGGGCTGGAATTCACCCCTCCACTTT. Translation gives CATSRGWNSPLHF.

The V gene is TRBV4-2, the J gene TRBJ1-6; a possible D gene is TRBD1 (5 bases). Looked up from germline, CDR1 is LGHNA and CDR2 is YNFKEQ. Trimming took 0 bases from V and 9 from J, leaving 15 bases between them. The CDR3 is 16 residues long. CDR3 region: CASSQDIQGLSSPLHF. The CDR3 DNA reads as TGTGCCAGCAGCCAAGATATCCAGGGTCTAAGTTCACCCCTCCACTTT.

The V call is TRBV24-1, the J call TRBJ1-4, with D tentatively TRBD1 (5 bases). V was pared by 8 bases and J by 5 bases, with 17 bases between. Germline V gives CDR1 KGHDR, CDR2 SFDVKD. This CDR3 spans 15 amino acids. Here the CDR3 reads CATMGSWPGNEKLFF. CDR3 in DNA: TGTGCCACCATGGGTTCGTGGCCAGGGAATGAAAAACTGTTTTTT.

This rearrangement joins TRBV18 to TRBJ2-5; unclear D gene. The germline V gene encodes CDR1 KGHSH and CDR2 LQKENI. This CDR3 contains 15 residues. V lost 6 bases to trimming and J lost 1 base, with 15 bases between them. This chain's CDR3 is CASSTPLAAQETQYF. The CDR3 DNA reads TGTGCCAGCTCGACACCACTGGCAGCCCAAGAGACCCAGTACTTC. The whole variable domain, filled in from reference TRBV18 and TRBJ2-5, reads NAGVMQNPRHLVRRRGQEARLRCSPMKGHSHVYWYRQLPEEGLKFMVYLQKENIIDESGMPKERFSAEFPKEGPSILRIQQVVRGDSAAYFCASSTPLAAQETQYFGPGTRLLVL.

This chain joins TRBV28 and TRBJ1-3; D might be TRBD1 (5 bases). Trimming took off 7 bases at V and 1 base at J, with 29 bases between the two ends. Germline V gene lookup returns CDR1 MDHEN and CDR2 SYDVKM. There are 20 residues in the CDR3. CDR3: CASTGIGQGLGVESGNTIYF. The CDR3 region has the DNA TGTGCCAGCACCGGTATCGGGCAGGGTCTAGGAGTGGAGTCTGGAAACACCATATATTTT.

V is TRBV7-2 and J is TRBJ1-6, with 7 bases lining up with TRBD1. V was clipped by 7 bases and J by 4 bases; unmatched bases: 7. The CDR3 contains 15 residues. Germline V lookup: CDR1 SGHTA, CDR2 FQGNSA. This chain's CDR3 is CASNDMGQYNSPLHF. The DNA for the CDR3 is TGTGCCAGCAACGACATGGGACAGTATAATTCACCCCTCCACTTT.

This clone occurred once. The rearrangement joins TRBV14 to TRBJ1-2, with D possibly matching TRBD1 (6 bases). The V and J ends lost 6 bases and 4 bases respectively, with 18 bases between them. This CDR3 is built from 15 residues. The V gene's germline CDR1 is SGHDN and CDR2 FVKESK. CDR3 coding DNA: TGTGCCAGCAGTATGGACAGCCCCCATCTCTATGGCTACACCTTC. It codes for CASSMDSPHLYGYTF.

This clone was seen only a few times. The rearrangement uses TRBV2 and TRBJ2-3, with D hard to call. The CDR3 covers 11 residues. The ends were cut back, 7 bases at V and 2 bases at J, with 4 bases in the middle. Germline-derived CDR1 and CDR2 are SNHLY and FYNNEI. The CDR3 loop reads CASTVTDTQYF. In DNA form, the CDR3 reads TGTGCCAGCACCGTCACAGATACGCAGTATTTT.

The CDR3 loop is CASSRGLAGGQSEQFF. Written as DNA, the CDR3 is TGCGCCAGCAGCCGGGGACTAGCGGGGGGGCAAAGTGAGCAGTTCTTC. The chain combines TRBV4-1 with TRBJ2-1; 16 bases agree with TRBD2. This CDR3 comprises 16 residues. V lost 4 bases, J lost 9 bases, and 6 bases stayed unmatched. Germline V CDR1 and CDR2: MGHRA, YSYEKL.

V is TRBV18 and J is TRBJ2-3, with a tentative D call TRBD2 (6 bases). The CDR3 extends over 15 amino acids. CDR1 KGHSH and CDR2 LQKENI come from the germline V gene. V lost 3 bases and J 2 bases, leaving 12 bases between the germline ends. CDR3 DNA sequence: TGTGCCAGCTCACCGGTGGGGGGAGACACAGATACGCAGTATTTT. This gives the protein CASSPVGGDTDTQYF.

This chain connects TRBV15 to TRBJ2-3; 9 nucleotides match TRBD2. The CDR3 is made up of 15 amino acids. Germline CDR1 is LNHNV and CDR2 is YYDKDF (reference sequence). The trim removed 11 bases at V and 4 bases at J, leaving 13 bases unmatched. CDR3 residues: CASGAGGPRADTQYF. The CDR3 DNA is TGTGCCTCGGGGGCGGGAGGGCCCCGGGCAGATACGCAGTATTTT.

This chain links TRBV28 with TRBJ1-5; the D gene is possibly TRBD1 (6 bases). This CDR3 region has 12 residues. V lost 9 bases and J 8 bases, leaving 14 bases between the germline ends. The germline CDR1 and CDR2 sequences are MDHEN and SYDVKM. The CDR3, as DNA: TGTGCCAGGGGGGACAAGAGGGAGCCCCAGCATTTT. Translated: CARGDKREPQHF.

CDR3 sequence reads: CSVQDYEQYF. The CDR3 nucleotides are TGCAGCGTTCAGGATTACGAGCAGTACTTC. This chain connects TRBV29-1 to TRBJ2-7; D gene unclear. CDR3 length: 10 residues. The V and J ends lost 5 bases and 4 bases respectively, with 6 bases between them. Germline CDR1 and CDR2: SQVTM and ANQGSEA.

This clone was counted a single time. The V gene is TRBV6-5, the J gene TRBJ2-3, with TRBD2 matching 11 bases. Germline assignment: CDR1 MNHEY and CDR2 SVGAGI. The CDR3 spans 14 residues. With 7 bases clipped from V and 4 bases from J, the junction kept 4 bases outside the gene matches. CDR3 sequence reads: CASTTSGGADTQYF. In DNA, the CDR3 is TGTGCCAGCACCACTAGCGGGGGAGCAGATACGCAGTATTTT.

The chain links TRBV5-1 to TRBJ1-2; D gene uncertain. The CDR3 has 15 amino acids. Between the trimmed V and J ends, which lost 5 bases and 8 bases, there was a span of 22 bases. Germline V CDR1 and CDR2: SGHRS, YFSETQ. The chain's CDR3 is CASRLMLEGPWGYTF. In DNA, the CDR3 is TGCGCCAGCAGACTCATGTTAGAGGGTCCCTGGGGCTACACCTTC.

This chain links TRBV12-3 or TRBV12-4 with TRBJ1-1; D remains unclear. CDR3 length equals 13 residues. V shed 7 bases and J shed 8 bases, with 17 bases lying between them. The CDR3 DNA reads TGTGCCAGCACCCTAAATTGGAGCAAGGAAGCTTTCTTT. This encodes CASTLNWSKEAFF.

The chain joins TRBV11-2 to TRBJ2-6; D possibly corresponds to TRBD1 (7 bases). CDR1 is SGHAT, CDR2 FQNNGV, per germline. The V and J ends lost 8 bases and 0 bases respectively, with 20 bases between them. The length of the CDR3 is 18 residues. The CDR3 sequence is CASVPAGQLFSGANVLTF. The CDR3 DNA is TGTGCCAGCGTTCCCGCGGGACAGCTCTTCTCTGGGGCCAACGTCCTGACTTTC.